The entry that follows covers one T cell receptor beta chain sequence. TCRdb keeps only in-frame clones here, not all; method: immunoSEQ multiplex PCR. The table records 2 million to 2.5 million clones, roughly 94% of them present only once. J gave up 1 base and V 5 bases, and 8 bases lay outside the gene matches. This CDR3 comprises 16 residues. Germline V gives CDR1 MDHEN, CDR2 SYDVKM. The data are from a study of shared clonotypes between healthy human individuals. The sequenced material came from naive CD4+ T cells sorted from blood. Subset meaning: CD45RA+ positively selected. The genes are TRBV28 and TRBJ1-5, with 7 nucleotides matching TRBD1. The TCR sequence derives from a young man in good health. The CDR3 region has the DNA TGTGCCAGCAGTATCCTAGGGGGCAAAAGCAATCAGCCCCAGCATTTT. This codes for CASSILGGKSNQPQHF.